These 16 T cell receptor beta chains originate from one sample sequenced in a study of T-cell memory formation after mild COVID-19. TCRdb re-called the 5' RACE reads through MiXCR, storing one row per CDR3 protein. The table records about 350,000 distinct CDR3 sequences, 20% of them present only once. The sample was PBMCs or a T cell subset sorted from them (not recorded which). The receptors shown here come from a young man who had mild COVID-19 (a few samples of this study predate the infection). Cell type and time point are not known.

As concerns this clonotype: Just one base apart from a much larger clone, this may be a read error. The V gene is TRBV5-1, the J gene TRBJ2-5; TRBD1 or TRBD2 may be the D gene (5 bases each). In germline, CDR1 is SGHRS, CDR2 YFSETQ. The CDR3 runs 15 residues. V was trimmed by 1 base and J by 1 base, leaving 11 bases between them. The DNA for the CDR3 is TGCGCCAGCAGCTTGTCGGGGACGTCCCAAGAGACCCAGTACTTC. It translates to CASSLSGTSQETQYF.

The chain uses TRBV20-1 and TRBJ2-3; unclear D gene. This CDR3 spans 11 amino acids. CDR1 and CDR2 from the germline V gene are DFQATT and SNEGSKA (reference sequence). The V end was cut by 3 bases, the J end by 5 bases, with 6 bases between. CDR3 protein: CSARARDTQYF. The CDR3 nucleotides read TGCAGTGCTAGGGCAAGAGATACGCAGTATTTT.

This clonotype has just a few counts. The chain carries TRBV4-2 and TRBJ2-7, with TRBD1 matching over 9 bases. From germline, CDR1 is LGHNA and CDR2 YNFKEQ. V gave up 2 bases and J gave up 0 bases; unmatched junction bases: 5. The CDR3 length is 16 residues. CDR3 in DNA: TGTGCCAGCAGCCAAAGGCCACAGGGGGCCTCCTACGAGCAGTACTTC. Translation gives CASSQRPQGASYEQYF.

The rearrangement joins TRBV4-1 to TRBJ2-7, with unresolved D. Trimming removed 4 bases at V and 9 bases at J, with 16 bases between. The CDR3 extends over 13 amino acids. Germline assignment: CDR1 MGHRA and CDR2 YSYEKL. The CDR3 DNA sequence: TGCGCCAGCAGCCCAGCCCCAGCAGACGGGCAGTACTTC. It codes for CASSPAPADGQYF.

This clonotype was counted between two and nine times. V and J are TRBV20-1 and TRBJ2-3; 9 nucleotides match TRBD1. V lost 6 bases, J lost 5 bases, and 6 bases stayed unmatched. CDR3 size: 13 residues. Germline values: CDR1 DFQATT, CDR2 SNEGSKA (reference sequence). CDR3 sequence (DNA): TGCAGTGCGGAACAGGGGGCGGGAGATACGCAGTATTTT. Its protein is CSAEQGAGDTQYF.

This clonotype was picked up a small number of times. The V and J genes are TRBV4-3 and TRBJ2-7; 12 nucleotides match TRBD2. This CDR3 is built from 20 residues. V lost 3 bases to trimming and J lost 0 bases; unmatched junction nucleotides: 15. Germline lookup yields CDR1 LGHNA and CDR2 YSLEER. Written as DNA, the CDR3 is TGCGCCAGCAGCCATGATAAAGCGACTAGCGGGGGCCTACACTCCTACGAGCAGTACTTC. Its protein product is CASSHDKATSGGLHSYEQYF.

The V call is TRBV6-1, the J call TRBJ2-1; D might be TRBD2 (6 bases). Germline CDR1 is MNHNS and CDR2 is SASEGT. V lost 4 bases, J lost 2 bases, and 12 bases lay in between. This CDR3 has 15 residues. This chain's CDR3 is CASSVGRQPYNEQFF. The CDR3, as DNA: TGTGCCAGCAGTGTAGGGAGGCAGCCCTACAATGAGCAGTTCTTC.

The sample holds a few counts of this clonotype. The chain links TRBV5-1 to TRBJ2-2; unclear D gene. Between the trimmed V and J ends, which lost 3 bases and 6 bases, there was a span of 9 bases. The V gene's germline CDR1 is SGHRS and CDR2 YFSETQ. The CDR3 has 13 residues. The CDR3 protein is CASSSSAPGELFF. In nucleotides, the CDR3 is TGCGCCAGCAGCTCCTCGGCCCCCGGGGAGCTGTTTTTT.

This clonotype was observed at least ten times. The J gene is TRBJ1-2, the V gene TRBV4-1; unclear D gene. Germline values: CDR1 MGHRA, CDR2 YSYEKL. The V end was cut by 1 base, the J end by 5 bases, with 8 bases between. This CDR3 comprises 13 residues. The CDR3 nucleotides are TGCGCCAGCAGCCAAGTTGCCGGATATGGCTACACCTTC. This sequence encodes CASSQVAGYGYTF.

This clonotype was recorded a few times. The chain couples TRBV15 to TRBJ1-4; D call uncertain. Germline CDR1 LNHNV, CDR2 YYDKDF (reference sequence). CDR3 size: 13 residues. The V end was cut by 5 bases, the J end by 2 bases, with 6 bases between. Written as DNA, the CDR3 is TGTGCCACCAGCCCGCGGACTAATGAAAAACTGTTTTTT. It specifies CATSPRTNEKLFF.

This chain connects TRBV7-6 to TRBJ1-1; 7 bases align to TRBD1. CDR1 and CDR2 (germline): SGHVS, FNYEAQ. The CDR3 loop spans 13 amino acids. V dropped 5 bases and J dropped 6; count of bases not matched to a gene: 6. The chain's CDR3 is CASSPRGGPEAFF. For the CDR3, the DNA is TGTGCCAGCAGCCCCAGGGGGGGACCTGAAGCTTTCTTT.

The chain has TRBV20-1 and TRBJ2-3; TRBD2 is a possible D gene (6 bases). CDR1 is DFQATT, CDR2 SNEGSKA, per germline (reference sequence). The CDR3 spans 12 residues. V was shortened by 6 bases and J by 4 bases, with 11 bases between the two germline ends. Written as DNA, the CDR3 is TGCAGTGCGGAGGGGTTTGCAGATACGCAGTATTTT. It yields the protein CSAEGFADTQYF.

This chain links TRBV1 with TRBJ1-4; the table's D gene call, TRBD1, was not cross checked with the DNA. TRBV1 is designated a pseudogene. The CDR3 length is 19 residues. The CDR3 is CTSSQLFRDRPTDDEKLFF. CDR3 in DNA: TGCACCAGCAGCCAGCTTTTCCGGGACCGCCCGACGGATGATGAAAAACTGTTTTTT.

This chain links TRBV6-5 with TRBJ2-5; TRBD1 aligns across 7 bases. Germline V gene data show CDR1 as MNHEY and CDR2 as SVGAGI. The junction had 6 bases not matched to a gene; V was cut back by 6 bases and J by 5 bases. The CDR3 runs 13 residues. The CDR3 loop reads CASRRRGRETQYF. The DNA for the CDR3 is TGTGCCAGCAGGAGAAGGGGGCGGGAGACCCAGTACTTC.

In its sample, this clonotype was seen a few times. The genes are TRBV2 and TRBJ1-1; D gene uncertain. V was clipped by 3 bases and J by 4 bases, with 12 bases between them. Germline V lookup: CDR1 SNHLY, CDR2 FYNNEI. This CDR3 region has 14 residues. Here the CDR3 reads CASSEGFGSTEAFF. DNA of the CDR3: TGTGCCAGCAGTGAGGGGTTCGGGAGCACTGAAGCTTTCTTT.

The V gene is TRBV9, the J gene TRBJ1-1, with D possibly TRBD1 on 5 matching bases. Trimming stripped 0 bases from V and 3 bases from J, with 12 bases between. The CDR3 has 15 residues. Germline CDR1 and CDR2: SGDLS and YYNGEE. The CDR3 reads CASSVEVRAHTEAFF. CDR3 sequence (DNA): TGTGCCAGCAGCGTAGAGGTCAGGGCGCACACTGAAGCTTTCTTT.